This TCR beta chain is from a study of cytomegalovirus exposure and HLA in healthy donors. Study-wide points: Rarity held for most TCR sequences, but there were some public TCRs that occurred in many donors.

Notes on this clone: What it binds is unknown.

The donors were in the 120-subject validation cohort, distinct from the 666-subject first cohort. Generated by immunoSEQ multiplex PCR, the TCRdb table keeps only in-frame clones and is missing some. The data contain some 130,000 clones, 89% of them singletons. This receptor was obtained from a young woman in good health and CMV-seronegative. Source material: PBMCs.

CDR3 loop: CASSWAGKVEQFF. The CDR3 nucleotides read TGTGCCAGCAGTTGGGCAGGGAAGGTTGAGCAGTTCTTC. The chain is built from TRBV27 and TRBJ2-1; possibly TRBD1 for D (5 bases). The CDR3 has 13 amino acids. CDR1 and CDR2 (germline): MNHEY, SMNVEV (reference sequence). The V end lost 4 bases, the J end lost 9 bases, and 13 bases lay between the germline ends.